The 24 T cell receptor beta chains in this list originate from one sample, sequenced in a study of cytomegalovirus exposure and HLA in healthy donors. The study ran its PCR with 60 Vbeta and 13 Jbeta primers. Method: immunoSEQ multiplex PCR; TCRdb's copy keeps in-frame clones and lacks some. The table includes over 150,000 clones, roughly 88% detected once. Source material: PBMCs. The receptors were gathered from a girl aged 2 to 10 in good health and CMV-seropositive.

The CDR3 loop is CASSPTTGDYEQYF. CDR3 sequence (DNA): TGTGCCAGCTCCCCAACTACGGGAGACTACGAGCAGTACTTC. The V and J genes are TRBV18 and TRBJ2-7; D possibly corresponds to TRBD2 (6 bases). CDR1 KGHSH and CDR2 LQKENI come from the germline V gene. The CDR3 runs to 14 residues. Trimming removed 6 bases from V and 3 bases from J, with 15 bases in between.

This rearrangement joins TRBV2 to TRBJ2-7; D gene ambiguous. CDR1 is SNHLY, CDR2 FYNNEI, per germline. The CDR3 has 14 amino acids. The V gene lost 8 bases and the J gene lost 0 bases, with 14 bases spanning the gap. Here the CDR3 DNA reads TGTGCCAGCCGTCGAGGTGTAAGCTCCTACGAGCAGTACTTC. This codes for CASRRGVSSYEQYF.

The rearrangement uses TRBV19 and TRBJ1-1, with D uncertain. Trimming pared 3 bases from V and 0 bases from J, leaving 5 bases between. The germline V gene encodes CDR1 LNHDA and CDR2 SQIVND (reference sequence). The length of the CDR3 is 13 residues. CDR3 bases: TGTGCCAGTAGTATTGGCATGAACACTGAAGCTTTCTTT. This sequence encodes CASSIGMNTEAFF. Using reference TRBV19 and TRBJ1-1 for the parts outside the CDR3, the full variable domain is DGGITQSPKYLFRKEGQNVTLSCEQNLNHDAMYWYRQDPGQGLRLIYYSQIVNDFQKGDIAEGYSVSREKKESFPLTVTSAQKNPTAFYLCASSIGMNTEAFFGQGTRLTVV.

This chain joins TRBV11-2 and TRBJ2-7; 7 bases align to TRBD1. This CDR3 contains 14 residues. Germline trimming cut 5 bases from V and 7 bases from J; bases unmatched to any gene: 11. Germline lookup yields CDR1 SGHAT and CDR2 FQNNGV. CDR3 DNA sequence: TGTGCCAGCAGCCGCATACAGGGGAATCGGGAGCAGTACTTC. This translates into CASSRIQGNREQYF.

The chain uses TRBV7-9 and TRBJ2-7; 9 positions match TRBD1. This CDR3 region has 15 residues. Germline V gene sequence: CDR1 SEHNR, CDR2 FQNEAQ (reference sequence). The V and J ends lost 5 bases and 2 bases, in that order; junction bases with no gene match: 7. CDR3: CASSPRQGGTYEQYF. CDR3 nucleotide sequence: TGTGCCAGCAGCCCAAGACAGGGGGGAACCTACGAGCAGTACTTC. Filled out from reference TRBV7-9 and TRBJ2-7, the complete variable domain reads DTGVSQNPRHKITKRGQNVTFRCDPISEHNRLYWYRQTLGQGPEFLTYFQNEAQLEKSRLLSDRFSAERPKGSFSTLEIQRTEQGDSAMYLCASSPRQGGTYEQYFGPGTRLTVT.

This clone was detected only a few times. The chain links TRBV6-6 to TRBJ1-1; no reliable D call. CDR3 length: 13 amino acids. Trimming removed 3 bases at V and 1 base at J, with 6 bases between. Germline V lookup: CDR1 MNHNY, CDR2 SVGAGI (reference sequence). CDR3 coding DNA: TGTGCCAGCAGTTATTTCAGGAACACTGAAGCTTTCTTT. Protein product: CASSYFRNTEAFF.

This chain connects TRBV28 to TRBJ2-3, with 7 bases fitting TRBD2. The CDR3 spans 16 residues. V was clipped by 7 bases and J by 1 base; unmatched bases: 11. Germline lookup yields CDR1 MDHEN and CDR2 SYDVKM. The CDR3 sequence: CASTLGGFGGTDTQYF. The CDR3 DNA reads as TGTGCCAGCACCCTCGGGGGGTTTGGGGGCACAGATACGCAGTATTTT.

The V call is TRBV5-1, the J call TRBJ2-4; possible D gene TRBD2, 7 bases. This CDR3 has 16 amino acids. Germline CDR1 reads SGHRS; CDR2 reads YFSETQ. V shed 0 bases and J shed 8 bases, with 18 bases lying between them. For the CDR3, the DNA is TGCGCCAGCAGCTTGGCCAGCGGGATGGGGGCTGACATTCAGTACTTC. The encoded protein is CASSLASGMGADIQYF.

This clone was detected many times. The genes are TRBV30 and TRBJ1-1; TRBD1 agrees at 11 bases. CDR1 is GTSNPN and CDR2 is SVGIG in the germline V gene (reference sequence). J lost 0 bases, V lost 4 bases, and 10 bases had no gene match. This CDR3 has 17 residues. DNA for the CDR3: TGTGCCTGGATTTCAGGACAGGGGGCGCGGATGAACACTGAAGCTTTCTTT. Translated, it gives CAWISGQGARMNTEAFF.

J is TRBJ2-5 and V is TRBV5-8, with D maybe TRBD2 (6 bases). V lost 4 bases and J lost 4, with 14 bases in between. The CDR3 spans 14 residues. CDR1 and CDR2 (germline): SGHTS, YDEGEE. Here the CDR3 reads CASSPGTGGETQYF. The CDR3 DNA sequence: TGTGCCAGCAGCCCGGGGACTGGAGGAGAGACCCAGTACTTC. The full variable domain, with the rest looked up from reference TRBV5-8 and TRBJ2-5, is EAGVTQSPTHLIKTRGQQATLRCSPISGHTSVYWYQQALGLGLQFLLWYDEGEERNRGNFPPRFSGRQFPNYSSELNVNALELEDSALYLCASSPGTGGETQYFGPGTRLLVL.

This chain joins TRBV2 and TRBJ2-5, with D hard to call. Judging by the DNA end, TRBJ2-7 fits better; the J call may be wrong. The V gene's germline CDR1 is SNHLY and CDR2 FYNNEI. The CDR3 contains 14 residues. The CDR3 nucleotides read TGTGCCAGCACCGGCCGCCGTACCTACTACGAGCAGTACTTC. As protein: CASTGRRTYYEQYF.

This chain connects TRBV4-1 to TRBJ1-2, with TRBD1 identical over 8 bases. Germline V gives CDR1 MGHRA, CDR2 YSYEKL. The CDR3 loop spans 15 amino acids. J gave up 6 bases and V 1 base, and 7 bases lay outside the gene matches. The CDR3 region has the DNA TGCGCCAGCAGCCAAGCGACAGGGGTTTTGGATGGCTACACCTTC. This gives the protein CASSQATGVLDGYTF.

The V and J genes are TRBV27 and TRBJ2-1; D perhaps matches TRBD1 (6 bases). The CDR3 has 19 residues. The V gene lost 2 bases and the J gene lost 6 bases, with 26 bases spanning the gap. The V gene's germline CDR1 is MNHEY and CDR2 SMNVEV (reference sequence). The CDR3 is CASSLRGFTWDIGSNEQFF. The CDR3 DNA is TGTGCCAGCAGTTTAAGGGGGTTCACTTGGGACATCGGAAGCAATGAGCAGTTCTTC.

The chain carries TRBV6-6 and TRBJ1-1; D remains unclear. This CDR3 has 13 residues. Germline CDR1 is MNHNY and CDR2 is SVGAGI (reference sequence). Trimming cost V 6 bases and J 4 bases, with 12 bases left between them. The CDR3 here is CASSQDAVTEAFF. As DNA, the CDR3 is TGTGCCAGCAGCCAAGACGCGGTCACTGAAGCTTTCTTT.

A note on this clone: This same CDR3 is encoded by further DNA sequences in the sample. The V call is TRBV2, the J call TRBJ1-1, with TRBD1 as a possible D gene (5 bases). From germline, CDR1 is SNHLY and CDR2 FYNNEI. V shed 5 bases and J shed 1 base, with 8 bases lying between them. There are 13 residues in the CDR3. This CDR3 reads CASSFGQNTEAFF. The CDR3 DNA follows: TGTGCCAGCAGTTTCGGACAGAACACTGAAGCTTTCTTT.

This clone was observed a few times. The J gene is TRBJ2-7, the V gene TRBV5-4, with D maybe TRBD2 (5 bases). The germline V gene encodes CDR1 SGHNT and CDR2 YYREEE (reference sequence). Trimming shortened V by 4 bases and J by 2 bases, and 16 bases separated the two germline ends. This CDR3 has 15 amino acids. The CDR3 is CASSIPEGIPYEQYF. CDR3 sequence (DNA): TGTGCCAGCAGCATACCCGAGGGCATACCCTACGAGCAGTACTTC.

The J gene is TRBJ1-3, the V gene TRBV18, with D perhaps matching TRBD1 (5 bases). Germline V lookup: CDR1 KGHSH, CDR2 LQKENI. The CDR3 totals 15 residues. V lost 0 bases to trimming and J lost 2 bases, with 8 bases between them. The CDR3 sequence is CASSPPSGTGNTIYF. The DNA of the CDR3 is TGTGCCAGCTCACCACCCTCAGGGACTGGAAACACCATATATTTT.

This sequence joins TRBV18 and TRBJ1-2, with 9 nucleotides matching TRBD1. J gave up 6 bases and V 6 bases, and 8 bases lay outside the gene matches. The length of the CDR3 is 14 residues. Germline-derived CDR1 and CDR2 are KGHSH and LQKENI. DNA for the CDR3: TGTGCCAGCTCCCTGGGACAGGGAGGGGATGGCTACACCTTC. It encodes CASSLGQGGDGYTF.

The V call is TRBV30, the J call TRBJ2-7; no definite D call. Germline values: CDR1 GTSNPN, CDR2 SVGIG (reference sequence). The CDR3 is 13 amino acids. V gave up 0 bases and J gave up 0 bases, with 6 bases separating them. In DNA, the CDR3 is TGTGCCTGGAGTGTTGAGGCCTCCTACGAGCAGTACTTC. Translation gives CAWSVEASYEQYF.

The chain joins TRBV25-1 to TRBJ2-1, with no clear D. The germline V and J ends were trimmed by 4 bases and 7 bases, with 14 bases remaining between them. The CDR3 loop spans 14 amino acids. Germline V gene lookup returns CDR1 MGHDK and CDR2 SYGVNS. The CDR3 DNA sequence: TGTGCCAGCAGTGCCACCCGACCGACAAATGAGCAGTTCTTC. Protein: CASSATRPTNEQFF.

CDR3 region: CAWSGQRIDSYNEQFF. The CDR3 bases are TGTGCCTGGAGTGGGCAGCGGATAGACTCCTACAATGAGCAGTTCTTC. This sequence joins TRBV30 and TRBJ2-1, with a tentative D call TRBD2 (5 bases). V lost 1 base and J 0 bases, leaving 13 bases between the germline ends. The CDR3 sequence is 16 residues long. Germline-derived CDR1 and CDR2 are GTSNPN and SVGIG (reference sequence).

The chain carries TRBV2 and TRBJ1-1, with D perhaps matching TRBD1 (6 bases). V was cut by 7 bases and J by 0 bases, with 12 bases left in between. CDR1 SNHLY and CDR2 FYNNEI come from the germline V gene. The CDR3 totals 14 residues. This chain's CDR3 is CASILQGVNTEAFF. The CDR3 coding sequence is TGTGCCAGCATTTTACAGGGAGTGAACACTGAAGCTTTCTTT.

The J gene is TRBJ2-1, the V gene TRBV7-3, with TRBD1 matching 8 bases. V lost 3 bases and J lost 0; bases outside the gene matches: 16. The germline V gene encodes CDR1 SGHTA and CDR2 FQGTGA. The CDR3 covers 20 residues. The CDR3 sequence is CASSFGTGEFLSSSYNEQFF. The CDR3 nucleotides are TGTGCCAGCAGCTTCGGGACAGGTGAATTCCTATCGAGCTCCTACAATGAGCAGTTCTTC.

The chain combines TRBV19 with TRBJ1-2; D is unclear. The length of the CDR3 is 14 residues. Germline V gene sequence: CDR1 LNHDA, CDR2 SQIVND (reference sequence). V shed 3 bases and J shed 0 bases, with 8 bases lying between them. CDR3 in amino acids: CASSISGPNYGYTF. CDR3 DNA sequence: TGTGCCAGTAGTATCAGCGGACCTAACTATGGCTACACCTTC.